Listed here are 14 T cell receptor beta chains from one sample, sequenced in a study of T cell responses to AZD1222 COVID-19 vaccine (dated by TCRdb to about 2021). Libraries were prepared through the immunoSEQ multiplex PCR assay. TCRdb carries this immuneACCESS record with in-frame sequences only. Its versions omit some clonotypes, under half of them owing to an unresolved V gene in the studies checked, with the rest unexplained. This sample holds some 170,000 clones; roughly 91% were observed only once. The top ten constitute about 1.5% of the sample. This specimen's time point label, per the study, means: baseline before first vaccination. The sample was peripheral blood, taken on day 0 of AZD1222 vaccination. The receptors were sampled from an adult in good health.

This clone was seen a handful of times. The CDR3 region is CASSLGYEQFF. DNA for the CDR3: TGTGCCAGCAGTTTAGGGTATGAGCAGTTCTTC. The J gene is TRBJ2-1, the V gene TRBV28; the D is unclear. V was pared by 2 bases and J by 8 bases, with 4 bases between. Looked up from germline, CDR1 is MDHEN and CDR2 is SYDVKM. The CDR3 spans 11 residues.

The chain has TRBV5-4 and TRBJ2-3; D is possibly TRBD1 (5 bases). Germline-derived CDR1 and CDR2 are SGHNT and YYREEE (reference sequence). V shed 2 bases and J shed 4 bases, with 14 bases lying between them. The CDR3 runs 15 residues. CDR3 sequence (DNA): TGTGCCAGCAGCTTCGGGTTCAGGGCCCCAGATACGCAGTATTTT. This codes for CASSFGFRAPDTQYF.

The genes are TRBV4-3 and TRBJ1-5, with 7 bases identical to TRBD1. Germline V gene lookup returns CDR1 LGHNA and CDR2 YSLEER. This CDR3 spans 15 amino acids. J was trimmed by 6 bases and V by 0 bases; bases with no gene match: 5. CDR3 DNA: TGCGCCAGCAGCCAAGATTTAGGGGGCAGTCAGCCCCAGCATTTT. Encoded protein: CASSQDLGGSQPQHF.

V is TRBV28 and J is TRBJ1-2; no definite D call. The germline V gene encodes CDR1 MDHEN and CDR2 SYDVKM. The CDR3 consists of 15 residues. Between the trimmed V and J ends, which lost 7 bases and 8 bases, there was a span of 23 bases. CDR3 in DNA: TGTGCCAGCAACTCGCTGGGGAGGGAAGGAGGAGGCTACACCTTC. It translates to CASNSLGREGGGYTF.

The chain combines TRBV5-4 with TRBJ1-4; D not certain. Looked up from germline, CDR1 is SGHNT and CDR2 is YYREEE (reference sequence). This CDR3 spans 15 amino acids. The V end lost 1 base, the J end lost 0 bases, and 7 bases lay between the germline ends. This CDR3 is CASSLRPATNEKLFF. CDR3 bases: TGTGCCAGCAGCTTGAGACCGGCAACTAATGAAAAACTGTTTTTT.

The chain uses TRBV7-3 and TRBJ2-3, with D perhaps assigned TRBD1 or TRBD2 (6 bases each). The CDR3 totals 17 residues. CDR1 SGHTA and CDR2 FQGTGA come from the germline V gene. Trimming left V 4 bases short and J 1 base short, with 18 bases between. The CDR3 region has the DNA TGTGCCAGCAGCTCCCTTGCCAACAGGGAGGGCACAGATACGCAGTATTTT. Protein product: CASSSLANREGTDTQYF.

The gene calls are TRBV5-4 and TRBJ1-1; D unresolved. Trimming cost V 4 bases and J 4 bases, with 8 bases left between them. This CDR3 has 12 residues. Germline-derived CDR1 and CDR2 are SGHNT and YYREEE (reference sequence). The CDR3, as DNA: TGTGCCAGCAGCGGAGGGAGCACTGAAGCTTTCTTT. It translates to CASSGGSTEAFF.

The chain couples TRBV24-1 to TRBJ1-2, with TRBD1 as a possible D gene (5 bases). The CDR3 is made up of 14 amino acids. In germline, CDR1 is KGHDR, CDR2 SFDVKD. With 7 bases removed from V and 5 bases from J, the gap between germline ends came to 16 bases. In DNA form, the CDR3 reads TGTGCCACCAGGGTAGGGGATAATGGTTATGGCTACACCTTC. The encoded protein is CATRVGDNGYGYTF.

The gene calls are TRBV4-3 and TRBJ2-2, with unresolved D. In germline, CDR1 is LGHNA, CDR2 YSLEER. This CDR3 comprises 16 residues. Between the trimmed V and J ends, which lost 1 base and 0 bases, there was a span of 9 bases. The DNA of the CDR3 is TGCGCCAGCAGCCAAGCCAACTTAGCGAACACCGGGGAGCTGTTTTTT. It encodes CASSQANLANTGELFF.

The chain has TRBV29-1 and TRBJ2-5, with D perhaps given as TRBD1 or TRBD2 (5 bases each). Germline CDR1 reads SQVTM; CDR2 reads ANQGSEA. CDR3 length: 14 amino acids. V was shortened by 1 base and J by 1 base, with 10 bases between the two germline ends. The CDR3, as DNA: TGCAGCGTTGAAGGGGGACGGAGCCAAGAGACCCAGTACTTC. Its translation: CSVEGGRSQETQYF.

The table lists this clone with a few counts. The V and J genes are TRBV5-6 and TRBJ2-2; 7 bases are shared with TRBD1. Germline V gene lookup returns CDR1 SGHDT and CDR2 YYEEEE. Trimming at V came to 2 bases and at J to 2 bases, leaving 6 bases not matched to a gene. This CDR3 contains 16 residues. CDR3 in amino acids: CASSFRGTANTGELFF. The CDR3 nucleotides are TGTGCCAGCAGCTTCAGGGGGACGGCCAACACCGGGGAGCTGTTTTTT.

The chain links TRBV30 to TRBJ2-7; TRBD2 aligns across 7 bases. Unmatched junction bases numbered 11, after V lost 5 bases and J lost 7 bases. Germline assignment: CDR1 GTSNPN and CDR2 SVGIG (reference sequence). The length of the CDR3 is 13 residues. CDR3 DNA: TGTGCCTGGCGTGGAGGGCCGGGGGGAGAGCAGTACTTC. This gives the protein CAWRGGPGGEQYF.

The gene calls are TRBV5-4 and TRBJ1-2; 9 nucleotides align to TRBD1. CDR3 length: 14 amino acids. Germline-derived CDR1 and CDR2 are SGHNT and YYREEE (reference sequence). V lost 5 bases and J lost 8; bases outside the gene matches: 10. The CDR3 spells CASSLLDRGLGYTF. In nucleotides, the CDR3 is TGTGCCAGCAGTCTGTTGGACAGGGGCTTGGGCTACACCTTC.

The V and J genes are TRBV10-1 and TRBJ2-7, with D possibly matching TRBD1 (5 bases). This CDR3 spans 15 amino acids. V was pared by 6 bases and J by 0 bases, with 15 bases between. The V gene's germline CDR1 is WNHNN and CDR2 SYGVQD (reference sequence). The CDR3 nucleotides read TGCGCCAGCAGACAATTGGGGCAGTCCTCCTACGAGCAGTACTTC. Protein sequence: CASRQLGQSSYEQYF.